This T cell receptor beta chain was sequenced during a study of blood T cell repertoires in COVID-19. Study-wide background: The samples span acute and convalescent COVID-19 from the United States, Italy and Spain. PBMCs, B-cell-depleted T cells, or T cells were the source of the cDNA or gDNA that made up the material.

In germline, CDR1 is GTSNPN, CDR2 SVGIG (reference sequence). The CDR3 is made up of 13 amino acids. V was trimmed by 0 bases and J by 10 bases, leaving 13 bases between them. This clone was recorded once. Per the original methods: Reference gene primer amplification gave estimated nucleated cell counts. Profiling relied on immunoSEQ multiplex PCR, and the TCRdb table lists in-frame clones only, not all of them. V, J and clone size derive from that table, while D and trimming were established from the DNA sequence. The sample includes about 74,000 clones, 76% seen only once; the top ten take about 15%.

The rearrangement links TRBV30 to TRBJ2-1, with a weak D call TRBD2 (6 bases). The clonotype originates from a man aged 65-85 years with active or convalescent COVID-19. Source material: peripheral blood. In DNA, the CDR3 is TGTGCCTGGAGTGTACAGAGGGGAGGCGAGCAGTTCTTC. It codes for CAWSVQRGGEQFF.